This T cell receptor beta chain came from a study of radiotherapy plus CTLA-4 blockade in lung cancer. Study-level information: Disease control reached more than 25%, with objective responses in around 20%.

This CDR3 region has 17 residues. Broader study findings: Alongside interferon-beta, early blood T cell clone dynamics were reportedly the best predictor of response. Researchers report tumor-derived TCR clones expanding in blood after radiotherapy plus ipilimumab.

Assay: immunoSEQ multiplex PCR; the TCRdb copy retains only in-frame clones and omits some. The sample contains approximately 65,000 clones, approximately 75% of which appear only once. Focal radiation and CTLA-4 blockade (ipilimumab) were tested in chemo-refractory metastatic non-small-cell lung cancer patients. Notes on this clone: Its antigen remains unidentified.

The chain uses TRBV7-5 and TRBJ1-5. TRBV7-5 is noted as a pseudogene. This sample comprised peripheral blood, obtained from a patient treated with radiotherapy plus ipilimumab. The receptor's source is a human donor with non-small cell lung cancer who had a complete response to radiotherapy plus ipilimumab. CDR3 coding DNA: TGTGCCAGAAGCTTAGTTTTGGGAGTATGGAGCAATCAGCCCCAGCATTTT. The encoded protein is CARSLVLGVWSNQPQHF.